This TCR beta chain was retrieved from a study of shared clonotypes between healthy human individuals. Assay used: immunoSEQ multiplex PCR; TCRdb lists only in-frame clones, some missing. Of 97,000 or so clones listed, less than 60% are singletons. V lost 5 bases and J lost 4, with 3 bases in between. The germline gives CDR1 SGHVS, CDR2 FQNEAQ. This CDR3 comprises 11 residues. Study results and caveats: The donor pool, a small one, limited the genetic and exposure-history diversity represented.

In the case of this clone: The target antigen is unknown.

Material for sequencing was PBMCs. This receptor was identified in a woman aged 40 to 50 in good health. Some clones in this sample may be carry-over from other donors' samples. The rearrangement uses TRBV7-8 and TRBJ2-1; no reliable D call. The CDR3, as DNA: TGTGCCAGCAGCCCGTACAATGAGCAGTTCTTC. Residues: CASSPYNEQFF.